The rows below give T cell receptor beta chains drawn from one sample of a study of cytomegalovirus exposure and HLA in healthy donors. The method was immunoSEQ multiplex PCR; TCRdb's version includes in-frame clones alone and lacks a portion of them. The top ten clones hold roughly 5.5% of a sample with more than 200,000 clones, about 80% of them seen once. Specimen: PBMCs. These receptors were collected from a man between 40 and 49 years old in good health and CMV-seropositive. The CDR3 runs from the conserved cysteine through the conserved F or W. Fields, in order: V gene, CDR3 protein.

TRBV7-2 | CASSFGTAGTPEAFF
TRBV6-5 | CASSGVGAAQETQYF
TRBV25-1 | CASSIRGGSETQYF
TRBV5-4 | CASSPRTSVKSYNEQFF
TRBV28 | CASKEGRTEAFF
TRBV30 | CAWSPRGSGIYEQYF
TRBV21-1 | CASSPRAPGHHGQPQHF
TRBV5-1 | CASSTGTSGSIDEQYF
TRBV5-1 | CASSFRDSSADTQYF
TRBV27 | CASSFYARTGGADTQYF
TRBV5-4 | CASSLTSGETQYF
TRBV5-1 | CASSLATGTEKLFF
TRBV27 | CASSLLPGQGAGYGYTF
TRBV7-9 | CASSPGQTLDYGYTF
TRBV4-1 | CASSQLAEGTGELFF
TRBV27 | CASTPQRSSYNEQFF
TRBV15 | CATRTTGPDQPQHF
TRBV7-8 | CASSSPRTRDTGELFF
TRBV29-1 | CSVEWAQETQYF
TRBV7-7 | CASSLTDATEAFF
TRBV7-6 | CASSRGSNQPQHF
TRBV4-2 | CASSQDRGGRSEQYF
TRBV19 | CASSDRDSYNQPQHF